The 20 T cell receptor beta chains below were found in one sample sequenced in a study of blood T cell repertoires in COVID-19. The repertoire was sequenced with immunoSEQ multiplex PCR; TCRdb's copy has only in-frame clones and lacks some. Among about 350,000 clones listed, around 87% were seen once. The sample consisted of peripheral blood. The source of these receptors is a woman aged 45-65 years with COVID-19, enrolled during active disease.

V usage is TRBV7-9 and J usage is TRBJ2-1; 11 positions agree with TRBD2. Per germline, CDR1 SEHNR and CDR2 FQNEAQ (reference sequence). V was pared by 3 bases and J by 4 bases, with 2 bases of the junction left unmatched. CDR3 length: 15 amino acids. The CDR3 protein is CASSLPSGRYNEQFF. The CDR3 nucleotides are TGTGCCAGCAGCTTGCCTAGCGGGAGGTACAATGAGCAGTTCTTC.

J is TRBJ2-2 and V is TRBV6-6, with D tentatively TRBD1 (5 bases). This CDR3 spans 12 amino acids. Deletions cut 5 bases from V and 8 bases from J, with 9 bases between. The germline CDR1 and CDR2 sequences are MNHNY and SVGAGI (reference sequence). CDR3 sequence reads: CASSTGRGELFF. The CDR3 DNA reads as TGTGCCAGCAGTACAGGCCGGGGGGAGCTGTTTTTT.

The chain uses TRBV19 and TRBJ2-3, with 13 bases lining up with TRBD2. The germline V gene encodes CDR1 LNHDA and CDR2 SQIVND (reference sequence). The J segment lost 4 bases and the V segment lost 6 bases, leaving 19 bases of the junction unmatched. The length of the CDR3 is 20 residues. CDR3: CASRPLPGLAGRIGADTQYF. The CDR3 nucleotides are TGTGCCAGTAGACCCCTCCCGGGACTAGCGGGAAGAATCGGAGCAGATACGCAGTATTTT.

The chain has TRBV9 and TRBJ2-5; D not resolved. CDR1 and CDR2 from the germline V gene are SGDLS and YYNGEE. Trimming left V 4 bases short and J 4 bases short, with 17 bases between. CDR3 length: 15 amino acids. Here the CDR3 reads CASSPPFSAPETQYF. For the CDR3, the DNA is TGTGCCAGCAGCCCCCCATTCAGCGCTCCAGAGACCCAGTACTTC.

The V gene is TRBV12-5, the J gene TRBJ1-1; no clear D gene. V was pared by 5 bases and J by 1 base, with 11 bases between. Germline V gives CDR1 LGHNT, CDR2 FRNRAP. This CDR3 comprises 14 residues. The CDR3 sequence is CASGLAVGNTEAFF. CDR3 DNA sequence: TGTGCTAGTGGTCTCGCGGTGGGGAACACTGAAGCTTTCTTT.

This sequence joins TRBV12-3 or TRBV12-4 and TRBJ2-1; 7 positions agree with TRBD1. This CDR3 has 12 residues. V lost 6 bases to trimming and J lost 7 bases; unmatched junction nucleotides: 3. CDR3 nucleotide sequence: TGTGCCAGCAGCCCGACAGGGAATGAGCAGTTCTTC. This sequence encodes CASSPTGNEQFF.

This clone appeared once. The V gene is TRBV12-3 or TRBV12-4, the J gene TRBJ2-1; no definite D call. This CDR3 has 13 amino acids. Trimming removed 7 bases at V and 4 bases at J, with 11 bases between. CDR3 nucleotide sequence: TGTGCCAGCATCCCCCACGCGTACAATGAGCAGTTCTTC. This sequence encodes CASIPHAYNEQFF.

V usage is TRBV7-8 and J usage is TRBJ2-3; 7 bases are a match to TRBD2. The CDR3 has 14 residues. Trimming removed 5 bases from V and 2 bases from J; junction bases left unmatched: 4. From germline, CDR1 is SGHVS and CDR2 FQNEAQ. CDR3 loop: CASSLRDYTDTQYF. The CDR3 region has the DNA TGTGCCAGCAGCCTCCGGGACTACACAGATACGCAGTATTTT.

The rearrangement links TRBV18 to TRBJ2-2; possibly TRBD1 for D (6 bases). The germline gives CDR1 KGHSH, CDR2 LQKENI. The CDR3 runs to 16 residues. Trimming removed 0 bases from V and 5 bases from J, with 13 bases in between. This chain's CDR3 is CASSPPEQGATGELFF. The CDR3 region has the DNA TGTGCCAGCTCACCACCGGAACAGGGTGCTACCGGGGAGCTGTTTTTT.

J is TRBJ2-5 and V is TRBV6-5; 9 positions agree with TRBD1. Germline CDR1 MNHEY, CDR2 SVGAGI. V trimming: 6 bases; J trimming: 2 bases; junction bases outside the gene matches: 7. CDR3 length: 15 residues. The CDR3 spells CASSGQGFKQETQYF. The CDR3, as DNA: TGTGCCAGCAGCGGACAGGGGTTTAAGCAAGAGACCCAGTACTTC.

V and J are TRBV7-3 and TRBJ2-1; D perhaps matches TRBD1 (7 bases). The CDR3 spans 13 residues. V shed 5 bases and J shed 5 bases, with 10 bases lying between them. Looked up from germline, CDR1 is SGHTA and CDR2 is FQGTGA. The CDR3 loop reads CASSLRGDNEQFF. The DNA for the CDR3 is TGTGCCAGCAGCCTCAGGGGGGACAATGAGCAGTTCTTC.

The CDR3 region has the DNA TGTGCCACCAGCAGAGACAGGGCTGGGGCGTACGAGCAGTACTTC. Translated: CATSRDRAGAYEQYF. The V call is TRBV15, the J call TRBJ2-7; possibly TRBD1 for D (5 bases). The germline V and J ends were trimmed by 0 bases and 4 bases, with 13 bases remaining between them. Germline CDR1 reads LNHNV; CDR2 reads YYDKDF (reference sequence). The CDR3 contains 15 residues.

This chain connects TRBV19 to TRBJ1-5; tentatively, D is TRBD1 (6 bases). CDR1 and CDR2 (germline): LNHDA, SQIVND (reference sequence). Trimming left V 4 bases short and J 2 bases short, with 21 bases between. The CDR3 is made up of 18 amino acids. The CDR3 DNA reads TGTGCCAGTAGTAAATTGGGACCAGGGGCTGATCGCAATCAGCCCCAGCATTTT. Translation: CASSKLGPGADRNQPQHF.

The chain uses TRBV7-2 and TRBJ2-7; TRBD1 matches at 8 bases. V dropped 1 base and J dropped 5; count of bases not matched to a gene: 10. The germline V gene encodes CDR1 SGHTA and CDR2 FQGNSA. The CDR3 has 16 amino acids. The CDR3 DNA is TGTGCCAGCAGCTTAGGGGGCAGGGGGCGTTATAACGAGCAGTACTTC. Translation: CASSLGGRGRYNEQYF.

This chain uses TRBV19 with TRBJ2-7; 7 bases fit TRBD2. Germline V gene data show CDR1 as LNHDA and CDR2 as SQIVND (reference sequence). Trimming cost V 10 bases and J 2 bases; bases outside gene matches: 14. This CDR3 region has 15 residues. CDR3 nucleotides: TGTGCCACAAGCCCGTGGGGGGAGGGAACCTACGAGCAGTACTTC. Amino acids: CATSPWGEGTYEQYF.

This chain links TRBV11-1 with TRBJ1-1; TRBD1 matches at 7 bases. The germline CDR1 and CDR2 sequences are SGHAT and FQDESV (reference sequence). The CDR3 totals 14 residues. The ends lost 5 bases at V and 1 base at J; junction bases unmatched: 4. CDR3 sequence: CASSPRTGNTEAFF. The DNA for the CDR3 is TGTGCCAGCAGCCCCAGGACAGGGAACACTGAAGCTTTCTTT.

This chain connects TRBV4-3 to TRBJ2-7, with 7 bases that match TRBD1. CDR1 and CDR2 from the germline V gene are LGHNA and YSLEER. The junction had 12 bases not matched to a gene; V was cut back by 2 bases and J by 2 bases. This CDR3 spans 17 amino acids. CDR3 sequence: CASSQHLGGLGTYEQYF. For the CDR3, the DNA is TGCGCCAGCAGCCAACACCTAGGGGGCCTAGGAACCTACGAGCAGTACTTC.

The chain recombines TRBV4-1 with TRBJ2-1; tentatively, D is TRBD1 (6 bases). Trimming left V 0 bases short and J 9 bases short, with 24 bases between. This CDR3 has 18 residues. Germline-derived CDR1 and CDR2 are MGHRA and YSYEKL. CDR3 amino acids: CASSQEGWGRGVYGEQFF. DNA for the CDR3: TGCGCCAGCAGCCAAGAGGGCTGGGGCAGGGGCGTTTATGGTGAGCAGTTCTTC.

This chain links TRBV30 with TRBJ1-1; D not certain. CDR1 and CDR2 (germline): GTSNPN, SVGIG (reference sequence). The CDR3 covers 15 residues. The germline V and J ends were trimmed by 4 bases and 0 bases, with 15 bases remaining between them. CDR3 sequence reads: CAWIVPSGVNTEAFF. As DNA, the CDR3 is TGTGCCTGGATTGTTCCGTCAGGTGTGAACACTGAAGCTTTCTTT. Filled out from reference TRBV30 and TRBJ1-1, the complete variable domain reads SQTIHQWPATLVQPVGSPLSLECTVEGTSNPNLYWYRQAAGRGLQLLFYSVGIGQISSEVPQNLSASRPQDRQFILSSKKLLLSDSGFYLCAWIVPSGVNTEAFFGQGTRLTVV.

The genes are TRBV29-1 and TRBJ1-4; D might be TRBD1 (6 bases). Per the germline V gene, CDR1 is SQVTM and CDR2 is ANQGSEA. Between the trimmed V and J ends, which lost 7 bases and 4 bases, there was a span of 13 bases. The CDR3 loop spans 13 amino acids. This chain's CDR3 is CSAVDSLNEKLFF. The CDR3 DNA is TGCAGCGCCGTGGACAGTCTTAATGAAAAACTGTTTTTT. Filled out from reference TRBV29-1 and TRBJ1-4, the complete variable domain reads SAVISQKPSRDICQRGTSLTIQCQVDSQVTMMFWYRQQPGQSLTLIATANQGSEATYESGFVIDKFPISRPNLTFSTLTVSNMSPEDSSIYLCSAVDSLNEKLFFGSGTQLSVL.